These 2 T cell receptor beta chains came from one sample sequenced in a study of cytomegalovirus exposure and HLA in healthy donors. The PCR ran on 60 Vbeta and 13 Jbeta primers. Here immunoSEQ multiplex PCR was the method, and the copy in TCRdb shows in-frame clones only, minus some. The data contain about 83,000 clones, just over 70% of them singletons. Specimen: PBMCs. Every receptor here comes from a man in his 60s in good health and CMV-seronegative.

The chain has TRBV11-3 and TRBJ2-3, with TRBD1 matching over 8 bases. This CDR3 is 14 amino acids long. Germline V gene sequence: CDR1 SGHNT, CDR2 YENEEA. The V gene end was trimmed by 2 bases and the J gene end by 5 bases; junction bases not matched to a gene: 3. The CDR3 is CASSLRQGKDTQYF. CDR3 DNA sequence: TGTGCCAGCAGCTTAAGACAGGGGAAAGATACGCAGTATTTT.

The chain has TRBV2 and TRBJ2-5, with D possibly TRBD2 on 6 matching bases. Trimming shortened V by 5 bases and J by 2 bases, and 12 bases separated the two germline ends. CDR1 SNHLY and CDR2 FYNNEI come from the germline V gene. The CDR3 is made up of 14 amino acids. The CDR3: CASSPGLRQETQYF. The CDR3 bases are TGTGCCAGCAGTCCGGGACTTCGACAAGAGACCCAGTACTTC. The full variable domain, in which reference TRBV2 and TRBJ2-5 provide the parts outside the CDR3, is EPEVTQTPSHQVTQMGQEVILRCVPISNHLYFYWYRQILGQKVEFLVSFYNNEISEKSEIFDDQFSVERPDGSNFTLKIRSTKLEDSAMYFCASSPGLRQETQYFGPGTRLLVL.